These 25 T cell receptor beta chains came from one sample sequenced in a study of blood T cell repertoires in COVID-19. Sequencing was performed with immunoSEQ multiplex PCR; in TCRdb, only in-frame clones are kept and a portion is missing. Among around 75,000 clones, approximately 85% were seen once, and the ten largest hold roughly 5%. The sample taken for sequencing was peripheral blood. The receptors come from an elderly woman with active or convalescent COVID-19.

V and J are TRBV6-6 and TRBJ2-7; 7 positions match TRBD2. This CDR3 spans 15 amino acids. Looked up from germline, CDR1 is MNHNY and CDR2 is SVGAGI (reference sequence). The trim removed 0 bases at V and 2 bases at J, leaving 4 bases unmatched. CDR3 residues: CASSYSAGSTYEQYF. CDR3 DNA: TGTGCCAGCAGTTACTCAGCGGGATCAACCTACGAGCAGTACTTC.

The chain uses TRBV9 and TRBJ2-7; 9 nucleotides agree with TRBD2. The junction had 8 bases not matched to a gene; V was cut back by 3 bases and J by 4 bases. CDR3 length: 15 amino acids. Germline loops: CDR1 SGDLS, CDR2 YYNGEE. The CDR3 DNA reads as TGTGCCAGCAGCGAAAGTGTAGCGGGAGTATACGAGCAGTACTTC. Its translation is CASSESVAGVYEQYF.

The chain carries TRBV4-3 and TRBJ2-1; 10 bases fit TRBD2. This CDR3 region has 15 residues. Germline lookup yields CDR1 LGHNA and CDR2 YSLEER. V lost 2 bases to trimming and J lost 10 bases; unmatched junction nucleotides: 8. The CDR3 DNA reads as TGCGCCAGCAGCCAAAGCGGGGGGGACCCTCGAGAGCAGTTCTTC. This translates into CASSQSGGDPREQFF.

This clone came up a few times. The V gene is TRBV6-6, the J gene TRBJ1-5; D ambiguous. The CDR3 contains 12 residues. Germline CDR1 MNHNY, CDR2 SVGAGI (reference sequence). Trimming took off 2 bases at V and 7 bases at J, with 6 bases between the two ends. For the CDR3, the DNA is TGTGCCAGCAGTTACGTCGGGCAGCCCCAGCATTTT. The encoded protein is CASSYVGQPQHF.

Note on this clone: The junction shows a germline mismatch at one end, possibly a read error. This chain uses TRBV7-8 with TRBJ2-7; TRBD1 agrees at 8 bases. This CDR3 has 16 amino acids. Germline lookup yields CDR1 SGHVS and CDR2 FQNEAQ. The CDR3 region has the DNA TGTGCCAGCAGCTCACGGACGACAGGGGCTTCCTTCGAGCAGTACTTC. This gives the protein CASSSRTTGASFEQYF.

The chain recombines TRBV29-1 with TRBJ2-7; 13 nucleotides align to TRBD2. CDR3 length: 16 residues. Germline V gene data show CDR1 as SQVTM and CDR2 as ANQGSEA. The V and J ends lost 6 bases and 2 bases, in that order; junction bases with no gene match: 10. The CDR3 loop reads CSVTIGLAGAPYEQYF. CDR3 DNA sequence: TGCAGCGTGACCATTGGACTAGCGGGAGCCCCCTACGAGCAGTACTTC.

Notes on this clone: One end of the junction varies from germline; a read error may be responsible. V and J are TRBV6-5 and TRBJ1-2, with 7 bases that match TRBD1. CDR3 length equals 15 residues. CDR1 and CDR2 from the germline V gene are MNHEY and SVGAGI. In nucleotides, the CDR3 is TGTGCCAGCAGTTACTCCGGTAACAAAGGGGGCAGGGAAGCCTTC. It specifies CASSYSGNKGGREAF.

This clone showed up just a few times. The chain employs TRBV27 and TRBJ1-1; TRBD1 is a possible D gene (5 bases). The CDR3 is 14 amino acids. Trimming stripped 6 bases from V and 1 base from J, with 12 bases between. CDR1 MNHEY and CDR2 SMNVEV come from the germline V gene (reference sequence). The CDR3 region has the DNA TGTGCCAGCAGCCCCTTGCAGGGGAACACTGAAGCTTTCTTT. This codes for CASSPLQGNTEAFF.

V usage is TRBV7-2 and J usage is TRBJ1-4; D perhaps matches TRBD1 (6 bases). Germline loops: CDR1 SGHTA, CDR2 FQGNSA. This CDR3 comprises 16 residues. Trimming removed 5 bases from V and 5 bases from J, with 18 bases in between. CDR3 nucleotide sequence: TGTGCCAGCAGCCCTCCGGGTGGGGGGGCGAATGAAAAACTGTTTTTT. Translating it yields CASSPPGGGANEKLFF.

The chain recombines TRBV6-5 with TRBJ1-1; D is unclear. This CDR3 is built from 12 residues. V was pared by 3 bases and J by 4 bases, with 6 bases between. Germline CDR1 and CDR2: MNHEY and SVGAGI. The CDR3 DNA reads TGTGCCAGCAGTTATCCCGTCACTGAAGCTTTCTTT. This sequence encodes CASSYPVTEAFF.

This chain connects TRBV24-1 to TRBJ2-7; a weak D match, TRBD2 (5 bases). The CDR3 contains 15 residues. Germline CDR1 is KGHDR and CDR2 is SFDVKD. The germline V and J ends were trimmed by 9 bases and 0 bases, with 17 bases remaining between them. The CDR3 bases are TGTGCCACCCTCCGGGGTTTGGGAAGCTCCTACGAGCAGTACTTC. This codes for CATLRGLGSSYEQYF.

The V gene is TRBV24-1, the J gene TRBJ2-1, with TRBD2 matching 9 bases. J lost 7 bases, V lost 7 bases, and 13 bases had no gene match. The CDR3 runs to 16 residues. CDR1 and CDR2 (germline): KGHDR, SFDVKD. The CDR3 spells CATRLGAGGAGNEQFF. The CDR3 nucleotides read TGTGCCACCAGATTAGGGGCGGGGGGGGCCGGGAATGAGCAGTTCTTC.

This chain connects TRBV19 to TRBJ1-4; D is uncertain. The germline V and J ends were trimmed by 7 bases and 4 bases, with 10 bases remaining between them. CDR1 is LNHDA, CDR2 SQIVND, per germline (reference sequence). The CDR3 totals 13 residues. The chain's CDR3 is CASMAHSNEKLFF. DNA for the CDR3: TGTGCCAGTATGGCCCACAGTAATGAAAAACTGTTTTTT.

The chain carries TRBV5-1 and TRBJ2-1; 7 positions match TRBD1. Germline CDR1 SGHRS, CDR2 YFSETQ. The J segment lost 9 bases and the V segment lost 0 bases, leaving 9 bases of the junction unmatched. This CDR3 region has 15 residues. CDR3 in amino acids: CASSLVTGVSGEQFF. The CDR3 DNA follows: TGCGCCAGCAGCTTGGTTACAGGGGTATCGGGTGAGCAGTTCTTC.

J is TRBJ2-7 and V is TRBV27; TRBD1 is a possible D gene (6 bases). This CDR3 has 14 residues. Germline V gene lookup returns CDR1 MNHEY and CDR2 SMNVEV (reference sequence). Deletions cut 2 bases from V and 3 bases from J, with 11 bases between. This CDR3 is CASSLKGQLYEQYF. CDR3 coding DNA: TGTGCCAGCAGTTTAAAAGGACAGCTCTACGAGCAGTACTTC.

The chain links TRBV5-1 to TRBJ2-7; 7 bases are a match to TRBD2. Germline trimming cut 3 bases from V and 7 bases from J; bases unmatched to any gene: 10. This CDR3 region has 14 residues. Germline CDR1 is SGHRS and CDR2 is YFSETQ. The CDR3 spells CASSSPADSGEQYF. The CDR3 coding sequence is TGCGCCAGCAGCTCCCCGGCCGATAGCGGGGAGCAGTACTTC. Full variable domain (remainder filled in from reference TRBV5-1 and TRBJ2-7): KAGVTQTPRYLIKTRGQQVTLSCSPISGHRSVSWYQQTPGQGLQFLFEYFSETQRNKGNFPGRFSGRQFSNSRSEMNVSTLELGDSALYLCASSSPADSGEQYFGPGTRLTVT.

This chain links TRBV2 with TRBJ1-5, with D possibly being TRBD1 (5 bases). This CDR3 comprises 15 residues. V was shortened by 1 base and J by 4 bases, with 11 bases between the two germline ends. Per the germline V gene, CDR1 is SNHLY and CDR2 is FYNNEI. DNA for the CDR3: TGTGCCAGCAGTGAAGAGGGACTGCTAAATCAGCCCCAGCATTTT. This sequence encodes CASSEEGLLNQPQHF.

The rearrangement joins TRBV30 to TRBJ2-1; 14 nucleotides agree with TRBD2. Germline V gene lookup returns CDR1 GTSNPN and CDR2 SVGIG (reference sequence). This CDR3 is 17 amino acids long. After removal of 2 bases from V and 8 bases from J, the junction contained 11 bases not matched to a gene. The CDR3 sequence: CAWSLLGLAGVFDEQFF. CDR3 nucleotides: TGTGCCTGGAGTTTACTGGGACTAGCGGGAGTGTTCGATGAGCAGTTCTTC.

The rearrangement uses TRBV7-3 and TRBJ2-1; D perhaps matches TRBD2 (7 bases). The CDR3 consists of 16 residues. In germline, CDR1 is SGHTA, CDR2 FQGTGA. V dropped 6 bases and J dropped 6 bases, with 21 bases sitting between them. This chain's CDR3 is CASRPQGGGAGNEQFF. The CDR3 region has the DNA TGTGCCAGCAGACCCCAAGGGGGGGGCGCTGGCAATGAGCAGTTCTTC.

This sequence joins TRBV7-2 and TRBJ1-2, with 9 bases matching TRBD1. The germline CDR1 and CDR2 sequences are SGHTA and FQGNSA. The V segment lost 0 bases and the J segment 6 bases; nucleotides outside the gene matches: 11. The CDR3 sequence is 17 residues long. The DNA of the CDR3 is TGTGCCAGCAGCTTAGCGGGGAGGACAGGGGTGTCTCATGGCTACACCTTC. Translating it yields CASSLAGRTGVSHGYTF.

The chain links TRBV19 to TRBJ1-2; weak D call: TRBD1 (6 bases). Between the trimmed V and J ends, which lost 0 bases and 4 bases, there was a span of 15 bases. Germline CDR1 and CDR2: LNHDA and SQIVND (reference sequence). This CDR3 region has 16 residues. The CDR3 bases are TGTGCCAGTAGTATAGATCTACAGGGAGCTGGCTATGGCTACACCTTC. It yields the protein CASSIDLQGAGYGYTF.

This clone was seen just once. The chain employs TRBV7-2 and TRBJ2-3; tentatively, D is TRBD2 (5 bases). Germline CDR1 and CDR2: SGHTA and FQGNSA. CDR3 length: 14 amino acids. V was pared by 4 bases and J by 3 bases, with 11 bases between. The CDR3 is CASSSGLITDTQYF. Here the CDR3 DNA reads TGTGCCAGCAGCTCAGGACTCATAACAGATACGCAGTATTTT.

The chain couples TRBV5-4 to TRBJ2-1; a weak D match, TRBD2 (6 bases). This CDR3 has 15 residues. V gave up 5 bases and J gave up 0 bases, with 12 bases separating them. Germline loops: CDR1 SGHNT, CDR2 YYREEE (reference sequence). CDR3: CASRAGSGSYNEQFF. CDR3 bases: TGTGCCAGCAGGGCCGGGAGTGGCTCCTACAATGAGCAGTTCTTC.

This clone is a singleton in its sample. This chain links TRBV7-3 with TRBJ2-1; 9 bases match TRBD2. The trim removed 5 bases at V and 7 bases at J, leaving 12 bases unmatched. Germline CDR1 reads SGHTA; CDR2 reads FQGTGA. The CDR3 extends over 16 amino acids. The CDR3 protein is CASSLTRASGKNEQFF. In DNA form, the CDR3 reads TGTGCCAGCAGCCTTACTCGGGCTAGCGGGAAGAATGAGCAGTTCTTC.

J is TRBJ2-7 and V is TRBV11-2; D ambiguous. Trimming shortened V by 5 bases and J by 3 bases, and 14 bases separated the two germline ends. The CDR3 contains 14 residues. CDR1 and CDR2 from the germline V gene are SGHAT and FQNNGV. This CDR3 reads CASSLNQVRYEQYF. CDR3 coding DNA: TGTGCCAGCAGCCTAAACCAGGTCCGCTACGAGCAGTACTTC.